This TCR beta chain comes out of a study of blood T cell repertoires in COVID-19. Study at large: Whether acute or convalescent, the COVID-19 samples came from the United States, Italy and Spain.

Looked up from germline, CDR1 is SGHKS and CDR2 is YYEKEE (reference sequence). The V and J ends lost 2 bases and 7 bases, in that order; junction bases with no gene match: 3. The CDR3 consists of 14 residues. This table comes from immunoSEQ multiplex PCR, and its TCRdb copy is limited to in-frame clones, with some not included. The profile shows roughly 250,000 clones, 80% to 85% of them singletons. The chain combines TRBV5-5 with TRBJ2-1; 10 positions match TRBD2. Input material: peripheral blood. The receptor was isolated from a person aged 65-85 years with COVID-19, enrolled during active disease. CDR3 nucleotide sequence: TGTGCCAGCAGCTTCAGCGGGGGGGCAAATGAGCAGTTCTTC. Its translation is CASSFSGGANEQFF.